The entry below gives a single T cell receptor (beta chain) sequence along with its context. Its cognate antigen is unknown. The germline gives CDR1 SNHLY, CDR2 FYNNEI. This CDR3 spans 13 amino acids. Trimming removed 7 bases from V and 2 bases from J, with 11 bases in between. The record originates from a study of cytotoxic CD8 clonotypes in ibrutinib-treated CLL. Overall study: Complete response was seen in 2 patients and partial in roughly 25; about twelve progressed and some 14 stayed remitted after a median about 68 months. Response samples came after a median approximately twelve months of treatment, range 6 to 36. Across samples, productive templates numbered more than 200,000 and productive rearrangements reached approximately 94,000 on average. Study-level findings and limits: Baseline clonality, above age-matched healthy donor levels, tracked circulating CD8+ T-cell counts.

Measured with immunoSEQ multiplex PCR; TCRdb has only the in-frame clones, and not every one. The sample lists roughly 45,000 clones, just over 65% occurring once. The chain carries TRBV2 and TRBJ2-5; a possible D gene is TRBD2 (5 bases). Specimen: PBMCs, collected after 24 months of ibrutinib treatment. This sequence was found in a human donor with chronic lymphocytic leukemia. CDR3: CASTRVRQETQYF. As DNA, the CDR3 is TGTGCCAGCACGCGGGTACGACAAGAGACCCAGTACTTC. Based on the CDR3 plus reference TRBV2 and TRBJ2-5, the full variable domain is EPEVTQTPSHQVTQMGQEVILRCVPISNHLYFYWYRQILGQKVEFLVSFYNNEISEKSEIFDDQFSVERPDGSNFTLKIRSTKLEDSAMYFCASTRVRQETQYFGPGTRLLVL.